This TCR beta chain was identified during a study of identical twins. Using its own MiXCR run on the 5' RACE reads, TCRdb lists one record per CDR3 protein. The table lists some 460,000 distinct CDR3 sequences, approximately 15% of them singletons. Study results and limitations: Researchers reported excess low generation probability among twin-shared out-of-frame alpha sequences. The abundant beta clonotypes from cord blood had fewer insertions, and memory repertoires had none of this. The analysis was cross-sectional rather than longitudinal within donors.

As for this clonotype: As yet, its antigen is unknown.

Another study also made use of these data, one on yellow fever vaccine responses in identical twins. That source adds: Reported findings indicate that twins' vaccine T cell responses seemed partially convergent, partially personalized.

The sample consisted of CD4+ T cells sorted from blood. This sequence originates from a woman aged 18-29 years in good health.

CDR3 residues: CASEIGVVSTGELFF. For the CDR3, the DNA is TGTGCCAGTGAAATCGGTGTAGTCAGCACCGGGGAGCTGTTTTTT. The rearrangement joins TRBV6-1 to TRBJ2-2; D unclear. Germline assignment: CDR1 MNHNS and CDR2 SASEGT. Trimming removed 9 bases from V and 4 bases from J, with 18 bases in between. This CDR3 comprises 15 residues.